What follows is one T cell receptor (beta chain) and its context. Its specificity is not known. Germline V gene data show CDR1 as SGHTA and CDR2 as FQGNSA. The CDR3 is 15 amino acids. V lost 0 bases and J 2 bases, leaving 10 bases between the germline ends. Clones were sequenced by immunoSEQ multiplex PCR, and TCRdb holds only the in-frame ones, with some missing. The sample lists approximately 58,000 clones, around 79% occurring once. The sample originates from a study of OX40 agonist ivuxolimab in advanced cancers. Study-level background: People in dose escalation had one of these cancers: hepatocellular carcinoma, melanoma, renal cell or head and neck cancer. Partial responses were achieved by three patients, of whom one had hepatocellular carcinoma and two had cutaneous melanoma. Whole-study results and caveats: Among T cells, CD8+ cells averaged more expanded clones than CD4+ cells. Specificity for antigen went undetermined in the expanded peripheral T cells.

The source is an adult with an advanced solid tumor such as melanoma, head and neck, liver or kidney cancer. The sequencing used CD4+ or CD8+ T cells sorted from blood, collected in a trial of the OX40 agonist ivuxolimab. V usage is TRBV7-2 and J usage is TRBJ1-2, with D unresolved. The CDR3: CASSLARGLNYGYTF. The CDR3 region has the DNA TGTGCCAGCAGCTTAGCCCGGGGTTTGAACTATGGCTACACCTTC.